The rows below give T cell receptor beta chains drawn from one sample of a study of blood T cell repertoires in COVID-19. Generated by immunoSEQ multiplex PCR, the TCRdb table keeps only in-frame clones and is missing some. The sample holds tens of thousands of clones; about nine tenths are singletons and the top ten take about 25%. Sequencing was performed on peripheral blood. These receptor sequences come from a man aged 45-65 years with active or convalescent COVID-19. The CDR3 runs from the conserved cysteine through the conserved F or W. A D gene is named only where the DNA matches it firmly. The size entry is marked missing in some rows and otherwise reads once, few, many or a size class.

TRBD1	TRBJ1-3	-	TRBV5-5	TGTGCCAGCAGCACTGGGACAGGGGGCCTATCCTCTGGAAACACCATATATTTT	CASSTGTGGLSSGNTIYF
-	TRBJ2-1	-	TRBV10-3	TGTGCCACCGGGCCTAGGACAGAAGACGGTGAGCAGTTCTTC	CATGPRTEDGEQFF
-	TRBJ2-7	-	TRBV20-1	TGCAGTGCTCAAACAGGGCCCGAGCAGTACTTC	CSAQTGPEQYF
-	TRBJ2-7	few	TRBV3-1/TRBV3-2	TGTGCCAGCAGCCAGCCTAGCTACGAGCAGTACTTC	CASSQPSYEQYF
-	TRBJ2-1	-	TRBV5-1	TGCGCCAGCAGCTCGAGAACCGACCCGAGGAGGAGCTCCTACAATGAGCAGTTCTTC	CASSSRTDPRRSSYNEQFF
-	TRBJ1-4	-	TRBV9	TGTGCCAGCAGCGTAGACGCGGGGAGCGCTAATGAAAAACTGTTTTTT	CASSVDAGSANEKLFF
-	TRBJ1-5	-	TRBV7-2	TGTGCCAGCAGCCCACTACAGGGTTCAATCAGCCCCCAGCATTTT	CASSPLQGSISPQHF
TRBD1	TRBJ2-7	-	TRBV19	TGTGCCAGTAGCTCGACAGGGATCTACGAGCAGTACTTC	CASSSTGIYEQYF
TRBD1	TRBJ1-4	-	TRBV2	TGTGCCAGCACCACCGGGACAGGGACTGAAAAACTGTTTTTT	CASTTGTGTEKLFF
-	TRBJ2-5	-	TRBV6-5	TGTGCCAGCAGTACTGGACTTGTCAAAGAGACCCAGTACTTC	CASSTGLVKETQYF
-	TRBJ2-7	once	TRBV18	TGTGCCAGCTCACTTCTGGACAGTGGAGTCTACGAGCAGTACTTC	CASSLLDSGVYEQYF
TRBD2	TRBJ2-6	-	TRBV11-3	TGTGCCAGCAGCCGGGGGGGGGCCCCCTCTGGGGCCAACGTCCTGACTTTC	CASSRGGAPSGANVLTF
TRBD2	TRBJ2-1	-	TRBV10-1	TGCGCCAGCAGTCAACCGCTAGCGGGAGAGTCCTACAATGAGCAGTTCTTC	CASSQPLAGESYNEQFF
TRBD1	TRBJ2-3	-	TRBV5-6	TGTGCCAGCAGCTTGGACAGGGGGGTCACAGATACGCAGTATTTT	CASSLDRGVTDTQYF
-	TRBJ2-7	-	TRBV5-6	TGTGCCAGCAGCTTAAGACAGGCACCCTACGAGCAGTACTTC	CASSLRQAPYEQYF
TRBD2	TRBJ2-5	-	TRBV9	TGTGCCCGCAGCGTCGACGGGGCGGGGGGAGAGACCCAGTACTTC	CARSVDGAGGETQYF
-	TRBJ1-2	once	TRBV12-3/TRBV12-4	TGTGCCAGCAGTTTAAGGGACAAAGGCGGCTACACCTTC	CASSLRDKGGYTF
TRBD1	TRBJ1-2	-	TRBV28	TGTGCCAGCAGTTCCCCCGGGACAGGCTCGCACGCGTGGGGCTACACCTTC	CASSSPGTGSHAWGYTF
TRBD1	TRBJ2-7	-	TRBV19	TGTGCCAGTAGCGGGAGGACAGGGGGCGTATACGAGCAGTACTTC	CASSGRTGGVYEQYF
-	TRBJ2-4	-	TRBV19	TGTGCCAGTACCAGGGGAGGGATATCCAAAAACATTCAGTACTTC	CASTRGGISKNIQYF
TRBD1	TRBJ1-5	-	TRBV5-5	TGTGCCAGCAGCCGGGGACAGGCAATCAATCAGCCCCAGCATTTT	CASSRGQAINQPQHF
-	TRBJ2-1	-	TRBV7-8	TGTGCCAGCAGCCCAAAACTCAATGAGCAGTTCTTC	CASSPKLNEQFF
TRBD1	TRBJ2-7	-	TRBV19	TGTGCCAGTAGGCTCAGGGGGCGCGAGGCGTACGAGCAGTACTTC	CASRLRGREAYEQYF
-	TRBJ1-2	-	TRBV4-3	TGCGCCAGCAGCCAAGACAGGGGTCTCTATGGCTACACCTTC	CASSQDRGLYGYTF
TRBD1	TRBJ2-1	-	TRBV7-2	TGTGCCAGCAGCTTATTAGGGCTACAGGGGTATGAGCAGTTCTTC	CASSLLGLQGYEQFF
-	TRBJ1-1	-	TRBV15	TGTGCCACCAGCAGAGATCGGGGCGGGGGGAACACTGAAGCTTTCTTT	CATSRDRGGGNTEAFF
TRBD2	TRBJ2-1	-	TRBV20-1	TGCAGTGCTAGTACGCGGGAGGGCGGTGAGCAGTTCTTC	CSASTREGGEQFF
-	TRBJ2-2	-	TRBV6-5	TGTGCCAGCAGCCCCGGAGCGACGGACACCGGGGAGCTGTTTTTT	CASSPGATDTGELFF
-	TRBJ2-7	-	TRBV7-2	TGTGCCAGCAGCTTAGACGCTAGCTCGGACGAGCAGTACTTC	CASSLDASSDEQYF
-	TRBJ2-4	-	TRBV6-5	TGTGCCAGCCTACCATCAGGGCTAGGAAAAAACATTCAGTACTTC	CASLPSGLGKNIQYF
TRBD2	TRBJ2-1	once	TRBV19	TGTGCCAGTAGTATCGCCCGACTAGCGGGAGGGGCTAATGAGCAGTTCTTC	CASSIARLAGGANEQFF
TRBD2	TRBJ2-1	-	TRBV5-1	TGCGCCAGCAGCTTGGTTTCTAGCGGGAGCTTGAATGAGCAGTTCTTC	CASSLVSSGSLNEQFF
-	TRBJ2-1	-	TRBV19	TGTGCCAGTAGTAACGCCGGGACTCTGAGCAATGAGCAGTTCTTC	CASSNAGTLSNEQFF
-	TRBJ2-3	-	TRBV9	TGTGCCAGCAGCGGGCCCGTTGGCACAGATACGCAGTATTTT	CASSGPVGTDTQYF
TRBD1	TRBJ1-5	-	TRBV19	TGTGCCAGTAGTACGACAGGGGGCCAGAGTCAGCCCCAGCATTTT	CASSTTGGQSQPQHF
-	TRBJ2-7	-	TRBV29-1	TGCAGCGTTGCCGCGGACAGAGCGTCGAAAGAATCCGTACTGGGCGAGCAGTACTTC	CSVAADRASKESVLGEQYF
TRBD2	TRBJ2-3	-	TRBV6-6	TGTGCCAGCAGTATTCGGACTAGCCTGTTTCCAGATACGCAGTATTTT	CASSIRTSLFPDTQYF
-	TRBJ2-7	-	TRBV29-1	TGCAGCGCCGCCCCTCGACAGGACTACGAGCAGTACTTC	CSAAPRQDYEQYF
-	TRBJ2-3	-	TRBV5-4	TGTGCCAGCAGCTTAGACCTTGCTTCAGGGGAAATCACAGATACGCAGTATTTT	CASSLDLASGEITDTQYF
-	TRBJ2-7	-	TRBV27	TGTGCCAGCTACTCGAGCTCCTACGAGCAGTACTTC	CASYSSSYEQYF
-	TRBJ1-2	-	TRBV6-1	TGTGCCAGCAGTGAAGATCTTCTGGGCACCACGGAAGGCTACACCTTC	CASSEDLLGTTEGYTF
-	TRBJ2-5	-	TRBV7-2	TGTGCCAGCAGCTTAGGTGGGACAAACCAAGAGACCCAGTACTTC	CASSLGGTNQETQYF
TRBD2	TRBJ2-1	-	TRBV11-2	TGTGCCAGCAGCTCCCATCGACTAGCGGCTTCCTACAATGAGCAGTTCTTC	CASSSHRLAASYNEQFF
-	TRBJ1-5	-	TRBV28	TGTGCCAGCACCGACGCGGGGCGGAATCAGCCCCAGCATTTT	CASTDAGRNQPQHF
TRBD1	TRBJ2-1	-	TRBV18	TGTGCCAGCTCACCAGTTGGCCTGACAGGGGTCGGTAACAATGAGCAGTTCTTC	CASSPVGLTGVGNNEQFF
TRBD1	TRBJ1-2	once	TRBV27	TGTGCCAGCAGTCCTAGGAAGGGGACAGGACTAAACTATGGCTACACCTTC	CASSPRKGTGLNYGYTF
TRBD1	TRBJ2-7	once	TRBV5-1	TGCGCCAGCAGCTACACGACAGGGGGAAGTAACGAGCAGTACTTC	CASSYTTGGSNEQYF